A selection of T cell receptor beta chains follows, all from one sample in a study of response to subunit inactivated influenza vaccine. TCRdb itself ran the RT-PCR reads through MiXCR, one entry per CDR3 protein. The sample has about 800,000 distinct CDR3 sequences, 21% seen once; the top ten hold 10%. This material consisted of PBMCs from blood, taken around 5 days after vaccination. The receptors shown here come from a man aged 45-65 years who received an inactivated influenza vaccine. Both conserved end residues are part of each CDR3. A D gene is named only where the DNA matches it firmly. Expanded clones are given a class, and other clones once, few, many or no size at all.

length: 13; J: TRBJ1-3; size: .; V: TRBV18; D: TRBD1; CDR3: CASSRDRGNTIYF; DNA: TGTGCCAGCTCACGGGACAGGGGAAACACCATATATTTT
length: 16; J: TRBJ1-6; size: .; V: TRBV5-1; D: .; CDR3: CASSLERVQANSPLHF; DNA: TGCGCCAGCAGCTTGGAAAGGGTTCAGGCCAATTCACCCCTCCACTTT
length: 13; J: TRBJ1-1; size: few; V: TRBV5-1; D: .; CDR3: CASSFIGNTEAFF; DNA: TGCGCCAGCAGCTTCATTGGGAACACTGAAGCTTTCTTT
length: 18; J: TRBJ1-5; size: few; V: TRBV27; D: TRBD1; CDR3: CASSPWDRGSGGNQPQHF; DNA: TGTGCCAGCAGTCCGTGGGACAGGGGTTCGGGTGGCAATCAGCCCCAGCATTTT
length: 14; J: TRBJ1-4; size: few; V: TRBV6-5; D: .; CDR3: CASSYMGGNEKLFF; DNA: TGTGCCAGCAGTTACATGGGGGGGAATGAAAAACTGTTTTTT
length: 15; J: TRBJ2-3; size: few; V: TRBV7-8; D: TRBD2; CDR3: CASSTLSGGADTQYF; DNA: TGTGCCAGCAGCACGCTGTCGGGGGGGGCAGATACGCAGTATTTT
length: 14; J: TRBJ1-6; size: once; V: TRBV30; D: .; CDR3: CAWSITGIASPLHF; DNA: TGTGCCTGGAGCATCACAGGGATTGCTTCACCCCTCCACTTT
length: 13; J: TRBJ1-1; size: few; V: TRBV5-1; D: .; CDR3: CASSLAIATEAFF; DNA: TGCGCCAGCAGCTTGGCCATCGCCACTGAAGCTTTCTTT
length: 15; J: TRBJ2-1; size: many; V: TRBV7-3; D: .; CDR3: CASSLSQGPYNEQFF; DNA: TGTGCCAGCAGCTTAAGTCAGGGACCCTACAATGAGCAGTTCTTC
length: 14; J: TRBJ2-7; size: .; V: TRBV18; D: .; CDR3: CASSPRGGFYEQYF; DNA: TGTGCCAGCTCACCTAGGGGCGGCTTCTACGAGCAGTACTTC
length: 14; J: TRBJ2-3; size: .; V: TRBV20-1; D: .; CDR3: CSASGPVDTDTQYF; DNA: TGCAGTGCTAGTGGGCCCGTGGACACAGATACGCAGTATTTT
length: 12; J: TRBJ2-5; size: few; V: TRBV4-2; D: .; CDR3: CASSQTQETQYF; DNA: TGTGCCAGCAGCCAGACTCAAGAGACCCAGTACTTC
length: 16; J: TRBJ2-1; size: .; V: TRBV6-1; D: TRBD2; CDR3: CASSRSGRGSYNEQFF; DNA: TGTGCCAGCAGTAGGAGCGGGAGAGGCTCCTACAATGAGCAGTTCTTC
length: 15; J: TRBJ1-1; size: few; V: TRBV6-1; D: .; CDR3: CASKLGGALGTEAFF; DNA: TGTGCCAGCAAATTAGGTGGGGCACTGGGGACTGAAGCTTTCTTT
length: 15; J: TRBJ1-2; size: .; V: TRBV20-1; D: .; CDR3: CSPDSFNHLAHGYTF; DNA: TGCAGTCCTGACAGTTTTAATCATTTGGCACATGGCTACACCTTC
length: 14; J: TRBJ1-4; size: .; V: TRBV20-1; D: .; CDR3: CSALGGGTNEKLFF; DNA: TGCAGTGCTCTCGGGGGGGGTACTAATGAAAAACTGTTTTTT
length: 16; J: TRBJ2-1; size: .; V: TRBV11-2; D: TRBD1; CDR3: CASSLAGTGVYNEQFF; DNA: TGTGCCAGCAGCTTGGCCGGGACAGGGGTTTACAATGAGCAGTTCTTC
length: 16; J: TRBJ2-1; size: .; V: TRBV5-5; D: .; CDR3: CASSMRTAGTSREQFF; DNA: TGTGCCAGCAGCATGAGGACTGCCGGTACTAGTCGCGAGCAGTTCTTC
length: 14; J: TRBJ2-7; size: few; V: TRBV20-1; D: .; CDR3: CSVLPGGTDYEQYF; DNA: TGCAGTGTTCTTCCGGGGGGGACAGACTACGAGCAGTACTTC
length: 15; J: TRBJ2-1; size: .; V: TRBV7-3; D: TRBD2; CDR3: CASSYRAGGRNEQFF; DNA: TGTGCCAGCAGCTACAGAGCGGGAGGGCGCAATGAGCAGTTCTTC
length: 15; J: TRBJ2-5; size: .; V: TRBV5-1; D: .; CDR3: CASRPPGASVETQYF; DNA: TGCGCCAGCCGCCCCCCCGGGGCTAGCGTTGAGACCCAGTACTTC
length: 13; J: TRBJ2-2; size: .; V: TRBV20-1; D: .; CDR3: CSTAKTGTGELFF; DNA: TGCAGTACCGCCAAGACTGGCACCGGGGAGCTGTTTTTT
length: 16; J: TRBJ2-3; size: many; V: TRBV7-9; D: TRBD2; CDR3: CASSPGAGAGTDTQYF; DNA: TGTGCCAGCAGCCCAGGAGCGGGAGCGGGCACAGATACGCAGTATTTT
length: 14; J: TRBJ2-2; size: .; V: TRBV4-3; D: .; CDR3: CASSIDSFTGELFF; DNA: TGCGCCAGCAGCATCGACAGCTTTACCGGGGAGCTGTTTTTT
length: 15; J: TRBJ2-3; size: many; V: TRBV6-5; D: .; CDR3: CASSYPGGSTDTQYF; DNA: TGTGCCAGCAGTTACCCCGGGGGAAGCACAGATACGCAGTATTTT
length: 17; J: TRBJ2-7; size: few; V: TRBV7-2; D: TRBD2; CDR3: CASSLVGGTSSFYEQYF; DNA: TGTGCCAGCAGCTTAGTAGGAGGGACTAGCAGTTTCTACGAGCAGTACTTC
length: 12; J: TRBJ2-7; size: few; V: TRBV20-1; D: TRBD1; CDR3: CSAGRGSYEQYF; DNA: TGCAGTGCGGGCAGGGGGTCCTACGAGCAGTACTTC
length: 15; J: TRBJ1-1; size: many; V: TRBV5-1; D: TRBD1; CDR3: CASSLGGGGNTEAFF; DNA: TGTGCCAGCAGTTTAGGGGGCGGGGGGAACACTGAAGCTTTCTTT
length: 15; J: TRBJ2-2; size: .; V: TRBV30; D: TRBD1; CDR3: CAWLQGATNTGELFF; DNA: TGTGCCTGGTTACAGGGGGCCACGAACACCGGGGAGCTGTTTTTT
length: 14; J: TRBJ1-3; size: .; V: TRBV5-5; D: .; CDR3: CASLRDLSGNTIYF; DNA: TGTGCCAGCCTCAGGGATCTCTCTGGAAACACCATATATTTT
length: 14; J: TRBJ2-3; size: .; V: TRBV27; D: .; CDR3: CASSLCQGTDTQYF; DNA: TGTGCCAGCAGTCTCTGTCAGGGCACAGATACGCAGTATTTT
length: 17; J: TRBJ2-1; size: .; V: TRBV5-6; D: TRBD1; CDR3: CASSSPGQVPSYNEQFF; DNA: TGTGCCAGCAGCTCGCCGGGACAGGTGCCCTCCTACAATGAGCAGTTCTTC
length: 15; J: TRBJ2-7; size: .; V: TRBV5-1; D: TRBD1; CDR3: CASSLRSRDSYEQYF; DNA: TGCGCCAGCAGCTTACGGTCCCGGGACAGTTACGAGCAGTACTTC